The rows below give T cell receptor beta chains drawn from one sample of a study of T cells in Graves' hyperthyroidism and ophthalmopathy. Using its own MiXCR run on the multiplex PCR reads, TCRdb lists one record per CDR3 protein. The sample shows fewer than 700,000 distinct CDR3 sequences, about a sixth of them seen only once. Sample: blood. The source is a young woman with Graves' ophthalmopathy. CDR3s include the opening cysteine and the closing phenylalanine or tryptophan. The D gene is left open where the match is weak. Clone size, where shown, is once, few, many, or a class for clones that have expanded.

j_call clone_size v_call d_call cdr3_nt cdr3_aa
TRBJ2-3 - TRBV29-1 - TGCAGCGTTCTTAGCCCCGCTACAGATACGCAGTATTTT CSVLSPATDTQYF
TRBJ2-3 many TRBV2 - TGTGCCAGCAGTGTGAGTAGGCCCACTAGCACAGATACGCAGTATTTT CASSVSRPTSTDTQYF
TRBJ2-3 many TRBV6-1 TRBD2 TGTGCCAGCAGTGAAGGGGGGGGGAGGAATACGCAGTATTTT CASSEGGGRNTQYF
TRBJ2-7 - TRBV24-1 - TGTGCCACCGGGTCTGGTTCCCCCTACGAGCAGTACTTC CATGSGSPYEQYF
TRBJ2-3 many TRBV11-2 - TGTGCCAGCAGCCCTTGGGGATCAGATACGCAGTATTTT CASSPWGSDTQYF
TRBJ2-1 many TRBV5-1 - TGCGCCAGCAGTACTAGGCCGGGCAATGAGCAGTTCTTC CASSTRPGNEQFF
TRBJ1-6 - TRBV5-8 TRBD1 TGTGCCAGCAGCGGGTGGACAGGGATCCCCTCCTATAATTCACCCCTCCACTTT CASSGWTGIPSYNSPLHF
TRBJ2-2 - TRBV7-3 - TGTGCCAGCAGCTTAGAACCGTCCGAGAACATCGGGGAGCTGTTTTTT CASSLEPSENIGELFF
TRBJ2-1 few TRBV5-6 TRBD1 TGTGCCAGCAGCGTCCGGGACAGATTCCACAATGAGCAGTTCTTC CASSVRDRFHNEQFF
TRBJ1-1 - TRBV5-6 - TGTGCCAGCAGCCTTCCTGGACAGCTCACTGAAGCTTTCTTT CASSLPGQLTEAFF
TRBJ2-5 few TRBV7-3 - TGTGCCAGCAGCTTAACGAGGGGAGGACGGGGGGCCGACCAAGAGACCCAGTACTTC CASSLTRGGRGADQETQYF
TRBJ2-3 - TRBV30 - TGTGCCGGGGGGTTTAGGCAGACAGATACGCAGTATTTT CAGGFRQTDTQYF
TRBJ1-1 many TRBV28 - TGTGCCAGCAGACTATCCGAGGCTGAAGCTTTCTTT CASRLSEAEAFF
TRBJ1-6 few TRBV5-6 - TGTGCCAGCAGCTTGGTGCAGGGATATAATTCACCCCTCCACTTT CASSLVQGYNSPLHF
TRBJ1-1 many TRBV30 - TGTGCCTTCCTGCCCGGAGGAATGAACACTGAAGCTTTCTTT CAFLPGGMNTEAFF
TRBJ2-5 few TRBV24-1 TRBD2 TGTGCCACCGGGAGCGGGGGTAGGGAGACCCAGTACTTC CATGSGGRETQYF
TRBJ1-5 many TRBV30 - TGTGCCTGGAGTGTAGGCGGGGGGCTTCGACAGCCCCAGCATTTT CAWSVGGGLRQPQHF
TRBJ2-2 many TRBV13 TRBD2 TGTGCCAGCAGCTACCTTTCTAGCGGGGGGCGTACCGGGGAGCTGTTTTTT CASSYLSSGGRTGELFF
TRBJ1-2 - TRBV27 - TGTGCCAGCAGTTCACGGGGGGTTGCCTATGGCTACACCTTC CASSSRGVAYGYTF
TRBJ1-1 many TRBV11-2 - TGTGCCAGCAGCGATATACCCTCCGGGATCCCGAACACTGAAGCTTTCTTT CASSDIPSGIPNTEAFF
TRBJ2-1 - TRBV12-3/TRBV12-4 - TGTGCCAGCAGTCCCATTGACAATGAGCAGTTCTTC CASSPIDNEQFF
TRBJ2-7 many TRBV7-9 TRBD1 TGTGCCAGCAGCTTAGTTGGACAGGGTAGGAGGTACGAGCAGTACTTC CASSLVGQGRRYEQYF
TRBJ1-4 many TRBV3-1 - TGTGCCAGCAGCCAAGATGCAGGCAGGGCGCAAAAACTGTTTTTT CASSQDAGRAQKLFF
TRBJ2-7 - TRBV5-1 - TGCGCCAGCAGCCCAGTACCCTCTAGCGAGTTGGGCGAGCAGTACTTC CASSPVPSSELGEQYF
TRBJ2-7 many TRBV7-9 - TGTGCCAGCAGCTATATGGACGAGCAGTACTTC CASSYMDEQYF
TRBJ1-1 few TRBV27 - TGTGCCAGCAGTGGACCAGGGGCCCTCCACACTGAAGCTTTCTTT CASSGPGALHTEAFF
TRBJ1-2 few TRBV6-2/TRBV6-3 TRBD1 TGTGCCAGCACCGTGACAGGGCACTATGGCTACACCTTC CASTVTGHYGYTF
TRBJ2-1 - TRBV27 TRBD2 TGTGCCAGCAGTTACCGGGACGGCGGGGGGCGCGCCTACAATGAGCAGTTCTTC CASSYRDGGGRAYNEQFF
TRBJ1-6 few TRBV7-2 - TGTGCCAGCAGCTTAGGGGTAGTAACCTATAATTCACCCCTCCACTTT CASSLGVVTYNSPLHF
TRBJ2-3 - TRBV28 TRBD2 TGTGCCAGCGCGACGGGGGCTAGCGGGGGGGCAGGGGCAGATACGCAGTATTTT CASATGASGGAGADTQYF
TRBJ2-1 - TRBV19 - TGTACCAGTAGTATAGCGACAGGTGGCTTGGGTGAGCAGTTCTTC CTSSIATGGLGEQFF
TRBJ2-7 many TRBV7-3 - TGTGCCAGCAGCTTCCAACCGGGATCCACTGTCCACGAGCAGTACTTC CASSFQPGSTVHEQYF
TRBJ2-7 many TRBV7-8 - TGTGCCAGCAGCTTATACGGATCCTACGAGCAGTACTTC CASSLYGSYEQYF
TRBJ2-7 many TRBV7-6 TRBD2 TGTGCCAGCAGCCCGACGGACTTGGGACTAGCGGGAGTGAGCAGCTCCTACGAGCAGTACTTC CASSPTDLGLAGVSSSYEQYF
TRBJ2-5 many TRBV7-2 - TGTGCCAGCAGCTTAGGGTCCGGCGAAGGAGAGACCCAGTACTTC CASSLGSGEGETQYF
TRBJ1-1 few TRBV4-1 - TGCGCCAGCAGCCAAGTTCTGGGAATGAACACTGAAGCTTTCTTT CASSQVLGMNTEAFF
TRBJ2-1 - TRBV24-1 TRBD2 TGTGCCACCAGTTCCTGGACTAGCGGGAGGGTAGATGAGCAGTTCTTC CATSSWTSGRVDEQFF
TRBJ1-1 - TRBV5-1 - TGCGCCAGCAGCAAATCCGAAAGAATCGGAGGGGTCGGCTCTTTCTTT CASSKSERIGGVGSFF
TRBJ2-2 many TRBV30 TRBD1 TGTGCCTCAGGACAGGGGGGAACCGGGGAGCTGTTTTTT CASGQGGTGELFF
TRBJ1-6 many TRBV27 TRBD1 TGTGCCAGCAGTTTTCAGGGGGCAGAGTCACCCCTCCACTTT CASSFQGAESPLHF
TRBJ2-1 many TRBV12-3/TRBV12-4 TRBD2 TGTGCCAGCAGTCGAGCGGGAGTAATAGATGAGCAGTTCTTC CASSRAGVIDEQFF
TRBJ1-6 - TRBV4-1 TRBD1 TGCGCCAGCAGCCCAACAGGGGGGGGGCTCCACTTT CASSPTGGGLHF
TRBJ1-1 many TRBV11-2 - TGTGCCGGTACCCCAGGGGCGCTGACTGAAGCTTTCTTT CAGTPGALTEAFF
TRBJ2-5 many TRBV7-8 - TGTGCCAGCGGCACCCTTGGAATGGAGACCCAGTACTTC CASGTLGMETQYF
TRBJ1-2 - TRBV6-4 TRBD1 TGTGCCGGCAGAGAATCGGGACAGGGTATAGATGGCTACACCTTC CAGRESGQGIDGYTF
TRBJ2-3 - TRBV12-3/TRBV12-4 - TGTGCCAGCACCGAGGGTCGGGGGACGCAGTATTTT CASTEGRGTQYF
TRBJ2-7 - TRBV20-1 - TGCAGTGCTAGAGTGCCAGGGACCTACGAGCAGTACTTC CSARVPGTYEQYF
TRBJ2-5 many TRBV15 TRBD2 TGTGCCACTAGTACTAGCGGGAGGGCCTCCGAAGAGACCCAGTACTTC CATSTSGRASEETQYF
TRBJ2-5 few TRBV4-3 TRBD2 TGCGCCAGCAGCCAAGATTGGGAACTAGCGGGAGGCCAAGAGACCCAGTACTTC CASSQDWELAGGQETQYF
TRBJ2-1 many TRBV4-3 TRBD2 TGCGCCAGCAGCCAAGATCGTAAGGGGACTAGTTTTCGTGAGCAGTTCTTC CASSQDRKGTSFREQFF
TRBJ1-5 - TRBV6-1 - TGTGCCAGCAGTGCTAGAGATACCAGCAATCAGCCCCAGCATTTT CASSARDTSNQPQHF
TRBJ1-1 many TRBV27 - TGTGCCAGCAGTTTATTCCCGGGACCCACTGAAGCTTTCTTT CASSLFPGPTEAFF
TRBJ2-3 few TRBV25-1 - TGTGCCAGCAGTCACGCCTATATCACAGATACGCAGTATTTT CASSHAYITDTQYF